The 25 T cell receptor beta chains below come from one sample, sequenced in a study of read filtering for tumor transcriptome and immune sequencing. From around 440 ng of RNA, a library with molecular barcoded alpha/delta and beta/gamma adaptors was made. One entry per CDR3 protein, called by TCRdb with MiXCR from the reads. The table records 50,000 or so distinct CDR3 sequences, about 12% of them present only once. The specimen sequenced was a population of CD138-negative cells sorted from bone marrow. The receptors come from a donor at least 40 years old with multiple myeloma.

The table lists this clonotype with a few counts. The junction shows a germline mismatch at one end, possibly a read error. This chain links TRBV7-9 with TRBJ2-2; 7 bases line up with TRBD1. The CDR3 extends over 15 amino acids. CDR1 and CDR2 from the germline V gene are SEHNR and FQNEAQ (reference sequence). The CDR3 nucleotides read TGTGCCAGCAGCCGACAGGGTTTTGGCACCGGGGAGCCGTTTTTT. It translates to CASSRQGFGTGEPFF.

This clonotype came up many times. This may be a read error: a much more frequent sequence differs by one nucleotide. Because it lacks the conserved phenylalanine or tryptophan at the end, this CDR3 is likely a read error. This chain connects TRBV3-1 to TRBJ2-1; 9 nucleotides line up with TRBD1. The CDR3 contains 16 residues. Germline V lookup: CDR1 LGHDT, CDR2 YNNKEL (reference sequence). The trim removed 1 base at V and 7 bases at J, leaving 8 bases unmatched. This CDR3 is CASSQAPGQGSNEQFL. The CDR3 DNA is TGTGCCAGCAGCCAAGCCCCGGGACAGGGTTCAAATGAGCAGTTCCTC.

This clonotype showed up many times. The chain links TRBV6-2 or TRBV6-3 to TRBJ1-1; 7 bases align to TRBD1. The CDR3 has 16 residues. With V trimmed by 7 bases and J by 2 bases, 13 bases remained unmatched. Germline V gives CDR1 MNHEY, CDR2 SVGEGT. The CDR3 loop is CASKKRWDSRNTEAFF. Written as DNA, the CDR3 is TGTGCCAGCAAAAAAAGGTGGGACAGCCGAAACACTGAAGCTTTCTTT.

Remarks on this clonotype: A much bigger clone sits one base away, suggesting this may be a read error. The rearrangement joins TRBV7-2 to TRBJ2-3; 7 bases agree with TRBD2. The V and J ends lost 3 bases and 8 bases, in that order; junction bases with no gene match: 5. Germline values: CDR1 SGHTA, CDR2 FQGNSA. CDR3 length: 13 amino acids. The CDR3 is CASSLETGGTQYF. The DNA for the CDR3 is TGTGCCAGCAGCTTGGAAACGGGAGGTACGCAGTATTTT.

The chain links TRBV28 to TRBJ2-1; D call uncertain. The germline V gene has CDR1 MDHEN and CDR2 SYDVKM. This CDR3 region has 15 residues. Trimming took off 3 bases at V and 0 bases at J, with 9 bases between the two ends. The CDR3 reads CASSFTFSSYNEQFF. Here the CDR3 DNA reads TGTGCCAGCAGTTTTACATTCAGCTCCTACAATGAGCAGTTCTTC.

This clonotype has ten or more counts. This chain links TRBV20-1 with TRBJ2-1; a weak D match, TRBD1 (6 bases). With 5 bases removed from V and 0 bases from J, the gap between germline ends came to 17 bases. Germline V gene data show CDR1 as DFQATT and CDR2 as SNEGSKA (reference sequence). The CDR3 totals 16 residues. The CDR3 loop is CSARKTGVSSYNEQFF. The CDR3 DNA reads as TGCAGTGCTCGAAAGACAGGAGTGAGCTCCTACAATGAGCAGTTCTTC.

This clonotype has ten or more counts. The DNA for the CDR3 is TGTGCCAGCAGTTACCAATCGGGACATGACACCGGGGAGCTGTTTTTT. Encoded protein: CASSYQSGHDTGELFF. This rearrangement joins TRBV11-3 to TRBJ2-2; maybe TRBD1 (6 bases). This CDR3 is 16 amino acids long. CDR1 SGHNT and CDR2 YENEEA come from the germline V gene. Deletions cut 6 bases from V and 3 bases from J, with 17 bases between.

This clonotype was seen ten or more times. The V and J genes are TRBV12-3 or TRBV12-4 and TRBJ2-1; D is unresolved. This CDR3 is 15 amino acids long. Trimming pared 7 bases from V and 5 bases from J, leaving 18 bases between. The CDR3 bases are TGTGCCAGCACTACCTCCCGGGCTGGGGACAATGAGCAGTTCTTC. It codes for CASTTSRAGDNEQFF.

This clonotype showed up many times. J is TRBJ2-7 and V is TRBV3-1; D is perhaps TRBD2 (6 bases). V lost 2 bases and J 7 bases, leaving 12 bases between the germline ends. In germline, CDR1 is LGHDT, CDR2 YNNKEL (reference sequence). This CDR3 is 13 amino acids long. The DNA of the CDR3 is TGTGCCAGCAGCCAACGCGGGGCCTGGGAGCAGTACTTC. Its translation is CASSQRGAWEQYF.

This clonotype has ten or more counts. This chain uses TRBV27 with TRBJ1-5; D might be TRBD1 (6 bases). Germline-derived CDR1 and CDR2 are MNHEY and SMNVEV (reference sequence). The V and J ends lost 0 bases and 9 bases respectively, with 15 bases between them. CDR3 size: 15 residues. The CDR3 protein is CASSLSGGGMTPQHF. For the CDR3, the DNA is TGTGCCAGCAGTTTATCGGGGGGCGGGATGACGCCCCAGCATTTT.

This clonotype was observed many times. This chain connects TRBV11-1 to TRBJ2-2; tentatively, D is TRBD2 (5 bases). Germline V gene sequence: CDR1 SGHAT, CDR2 FQDESV (reference sequence). This CDR3 has 15 residues. The V end was cut by 3 bases, the J end by 5 bases, with 13 bases between. CDR3 in DNA: TGTGCCAGCAGCTTCGGGGAAGGAGGTACCGGGGAGCTGTTTTTT. It yields the protein CASSFGEGGTGELFF. The full variable domain, rest sourced from reference TRBV11-1 and TRBJ2-2, is EAEVAQSPRYKITEKSQAVAFWCDPISGHATLYWYRQILGQGPELLVQFQDESVVDDSQLPKDRFSAERLKGVDSTLKIQPAELGDSAMYLCASSFGEGGTGELFFGEGSRLTVL.

This clonotype was seen repeatedly, ten times or more. The rearrangement links TRBV28 to TRBJ2-7, with D hard to call. The CDR3 is made up of 15 amino acids. Trimming cost V 4 bases and J 0 bases, with 13 bases left between them. Germline lookup yields CDR1 MDHEN and CDR2 SYDVKM. CDR3 coding DNA: TGTGCCAGCAGTTCCCAACGTCTTAGCTCCTACGAGCAGTACTTC. Protein: CASSSQRLSSYEQYF.

This clonotype is deemed large. At one end, the junction sequence differs from germline, possibly due to a read error. The chain uses TRBV4-2 and TRBJ2-1; TRBD1 aligns across 11 bases. Germline CDR1 and CDR2: LGHNA and YNFKEQ. The CDR3 totals 17 residues. CDR3 sequence: CASSQDGGTGGYNEQFF. The CDR3, as DNA: TGCGCCAGCAGCCAAGATGGGGGGACAGGGGGTTACAATGAGCAGTTCTTC.

In its sample, this clonotype was seen many times. This chain uses TRBV29-1 with TRBJ1-1, with a possible D match to TRBD1 (6 bases). This CDR3 comprises 14 residues. CDR1 and CDR2 (germline): SQVTM, ANQGSEA. The ends were cut back, 4 bases at V and 5 bases at J, with 17 bases in the middle. The CDR3 sequence is CSVAKGGSGTEAFF. The CDR3 DNA reads TGCAGCGTTGCGAAGGGGGGCAGTGGGACTGAAGCTTTCTTT. The full variable domain, its missing parts supplied by reference TRBV29-1 and TRBJ1-1, is SAVISQKPSRDICQRGTSLTIQCQVDSQVTMMFWYRQQPGQSLTLIATANQGSEATYESGFVIDKFPISRPNLTFSTLTVSNMSPEDSSIYLCSVAKGGSGTEAFFGQGTRLTVV.

This clonotype was counted at least ten times. J is TRBJ1-1 and V is TRBV7-9; the D is unclear. This CDR3 has 13 amino acids. Trimming shortened V by 3 bases and J by 12 bases, and 17 bases separated the two germline ends. Germline loops: CDR1 SEHNR, CDR2 FQNEAQ (reference sequence). CDR3 sequence (DNA): TGTGCCAGCAGCTTCCCCCCGGGCCAGGAGACTTTCTTT. This sequence encodes CASSFPPGQETFF.

In its sample, this clonotype was seen many times. This sequence joins TRBV7-9 and TRBJ2-1, with TRBD2 matching over 10 bases. The CDR3 loop spans 15 amino acids. Germline trimming cut 2 bases from V and 9 bases from J; bases unmatched to any gene: 7. Germline V lookup: CDR1 SEHNR, CDR2 FQNEAQ (reference sequence). The CDR3 reads CASSLNPSGSGEQFF. The DNA for the CDR3 is TGTGCCAGCAGCTTAAACCCTAGCGGGAGCGGTGAGCAGTTCTTC.

As regards this clonotype: This likely came from a read error, as a far larger clone is one base away. CDR3 sequence: CASSPQGSSTNEQFF. The CDR3 coding sequence is TGTGCCAGCAGCCCACAGGGTAGTAGTACGAATGAGCAGTTCTTC. J is TRBJ2-1 and V is TRBV7-9; tentatively, D is TRBD1 (6 bases). This CDR3 has 15 amino acids. Germline-derived CDR1 and CDR2 are SEHNR and FQNEAQ (reference sequence). Trimming took off 5 bases at V and 7 bases at J, with 18 bases between the two ends.

The V and J genes are TRBV20-1 and TRBJ2-7; TRBD1 agrees at 11 bases. The V gene end was trimmed by 3 bases and the J gene end by 1 base; junction bases not matched to a gene: 2. Per germline, CDR1 DFQATT and CDR2 SNEGSKA (reference sequence). This CDR3 is built from 14 residues. The CDR3 reads CSARGDRGSYEQYF. The CDR3 coding sequence is TGCAGTGCTAGGGGGGACAGGGGGTCCTACGAGCAGTACTTC.

This clonotype was observed at least ten times. The CDR3, as DNA: TGCAGCGTTCGGCAACTGAACACTGAAGCTTTCTTT. Encoded protein: CSVRQLNTEAFF. The rearrangement uses TRBV29-1 and TRBJ1-1, with unresolved D. The CDR3 extends over 12 amino acids. Germline CDR1 reads SQVTM; CDR2 reads ANQGSEA. V lost 5 bases and J 0 bases, leaving 7 bases between the germline ends. Together with reference TRBV29-1 and TRBJ1-1, the CDR3 gives the full variable domain: SAVISQKPSRDICQRGTSLTIQCQVDSQVTMMFWYRQQPGQSLTLIATANQGSEATYESGFVIDKFPISRPNLTFSTLTVSNMSPEDSSIYLCSVRQLNTEAFFGQGTRLTVV.

This clonotype was detected many times. The genes are TRBV5-1 and TRBJ2-1; D remains unclear. The CDR3 spans 14 residues. The germline V gene encodes CDR1 SGHRS and CDR2 YFSETQ. V was pared by 0 bases and J by 4 bases, with 8 bases between. CDR3 DNA: TGCGCCAGCAGCTTGGCACGCCGGTACAATGAGCAGTTCTTC. It yields the protein CASSLARRYNEQFF.

Comments on this clonotype: The likely explanation is a read error, given a far larger clone one base away. The chain links TRBV7-6 to TRBJ2-1; 14 bases map to TRBD2. This CDR3 is 14 amino acids long. Losses at the gene ends were 8 bases for V and 12 bases for J; bases not matched to a gene: 9. Germline V gives CDR1 SGHVS, CDR2 FNYEAQ. The CDR3 loop is CASCPGLAGVRQFF. The CDR3 bases are TGTGCCAGCTGCCCGGGACTAGCGGGAGTTCGGCAGTTCTTC.

In this sample, this clonotype turned up many times. The genes are TRBV10-1 and TRBJ1-1; no clear D gene. V was clipped by 3 bases and J by 4 bases, with 12 bases between them. This CDR3 comprises 14 residues. In germline, CDR1 is WNHNN, CDR2 SYGVQD (reference sequence). The CDR3 loop is CASSDSPGRTEAFF. CDR3 nucleotides: TGCGCCAGCAGTGATTCCCCCGGGCGCACTGAAGCTTTCTTT.

In regard to this clonotype: At one boundary the junction diverges from the germline segment, which might be a read error. The chain has TRBV18 and TRBJ2-5; D not certain. Germline CDR1 reads KGHSH; CDR2 reads LQKENI. The CDR3 spans 14 residues. The CDR3 loop is CAGSAMRQQGTQYF. The CDR3 DNA reads TGTGCCGGCTCGGCCATGAGGCAACAAGGGACCCAGTACTTC.

This clonotype was observed at least ten times. The chain is built from TRBV5-5 and TRBJ1-1, with D tentatively TRBD1 (5 bases). The germline CDR1 and CDR2 sequences are SGHKS and YYEKEE (reference sequence). V was shortened by 4 bases and J by 1 base, with 20 bases between the two germline ends. CDR3 size: 17 residues. CDR3 residues: CASSPGSGVGRNTEAFF. DNA of the CDR3: TGTGCCAGCAGCCCGGGTTCGGGGGTAGGGAGGAACACTGAAGCTTTCTTT.

This clonotype was observed a handful of times. The V call is TRBV20-1, the J call TRBJ1-3, with 9 bases identical to TRBD1. The germline CDR1 and CDR2 sequences are DFQATT and SNEGSKA (reference sequence). There are 13 residues in the CDR3. J lost 5 bases, V lost 6 bases, and 5 bases had no gene match. As DNA, the CDR3 is TGCAGTGCCCAGGGACAGGGAAGAAACACCATATATTTT. Protein product: CSAQGQGRNTIYF.